This T cell receptor beta chain was identified during a study of tumor-infiltrating lymphocytes in primary liver carcinoma. Whole-study context: Primary liver carcinomas in the patients were surgically resected.

From 500 ng of total RNA, TCR beta-specific cDNA was reverse-transcribed using a constant-region primer. Libraries covering TCR beta were generated through three nested multiplex PCR rounds (using a slightly modified ARM-PCR). The first two PCR rounds, roughly 9 cycles each, used TRBV1-TRBV30 forward primers and a C-beta reverse primer. MiXCR was run by TCRdb on the multiplex PCR reads, yielding one entry per CDR3 protein. In the table there are some 320,000 distinct CDR3 sequences, 65% of which are singletons. This clonotype was counted between two and nine times. The ends were cut back, 3 bases at V and 4 bases at J, with 20 bases in the middle. The CDR3 spans 17 residues. Germline loops: CDR1 MDHEN, CDR2 SYDVKM. Both blood RNA, taken from unsorted whole blood, and germline DNA were extracted.

The rearrangement uses TRBV28 and TRBJ2-3; D might be TRBD2 (6 bases). The clonotype comes from a man aged 35-49 years with primary liver carcinoma and hepatitis B virus infection. The sequenced sample consisted of peripheral blood. DNA of the CDR3: TGTGCCAGCAGTTTTGGGAGGCTCCTCGGTAGTTCAGATACGCAGTATTTT. This encodes CASSFGRLLGSSDTQYF.